Sequencing of this T cell receptor beta chain was carried out in a study of tumor-infiltrating lymphocytes in primary liver carcinoma. Without any cell sorting, about 18-30 mg of bulk tissue yielded co-extracted RNA and DNA. The CDR3 loop spans 16 amino acids. The ends lost 1 base at V and 5 bases at J; junction bases unmatched: 10. Germline V gene data show CDR1 as MNHNS and CDR2 as SASEGT. A constant-region primer primed TCR beta cDNA synthesis from 450 to 550 ng of total RNA. It was through three nested multiplex PCR rounds of slightly modified ARM-PCR that TCR beta libraries arose. The first two PCR rounds, around 10 cycles each, used TRBV1-TRBV30 forward primers and a C-beta reverse primer. TCRdb processed the multiplex PCR reads anew with MiXCR; each CDR3 protein has one entry. Of around 47,000 distinct CDR3 sequences listed, approximately 70% are singletons.

The TCR was taken from a man between 35 and 55 years old with primary liver carcinoma and hepatitis B virus infection. Source material: liver tumor tissue from sampling region 2. As for subset: tumor region T2, inferior pole. The V and J genes are TRBV6-1 and TRBJ2-7; TRBD1 agrees at 8 bases. The DNA for the CDR3 is TGTGCCAGCAGTGAAGTTCCGACAGGGGCGCCCCACGAGCAGTACTTC. Translating it yields CASSEVPTGAPHEQYF.